The 12 T cell receptor beta chains given below trace back to one sample, sequenced in a study of cytomegalovirus exposure and HLA in healthy donors. Vbeta (60) and Jbeta (13) primers were used in the PCR. Measured with immunoSEQ multiplex PCR; TCRdb has only the in-frame clones, and not every one. Of roughly 120,000 clones in the sample, approximately 70% were seen once. Sequenced material: PBMCs. These TCRs come from a man aged 60 to 69 in good health and CMV-seropositive.

The genes are TRBV28 and TRBJ1-2; no reliable D call. The CDR3 extends over 11 amino acids. V was clipped by 4 bases and J by 5 bases, with 5 bases between them. Per germline, CDR1 MDHEN and CDR2 SYDVKM. CDR3 DNA: TGTGCCAGCAGTTCCCGTTATGGCTACACCTTC. As protein: CASSSRYGYTF.

V usage is TRBV19 and J usage is TRBJ1-4, with 8 bases matching TRBD1. The germline CDR1 and CDR2 sequences are LNHDA and SQIVND (reference sequence). The trim removed 9 bases at V and 8 bases at J, leaving 8 bases unmatched. This CDR3 is 13 amino acids long. This chain's CDR3 is CASADRASEKLFF. The CDR3 coding sequence is TGTGCCAGCGCGGACAGGGCTTCAGAAAAACTGTTTTTT.

V is TRBV15 and J is TRBJ1-3; no clear D. V dropped 0 bases and J dropped 4 bases, with 10 bases sitting between them. Germline lookup yields CDR1 LNHNV and CDR2 YYDKDF (reference sequence). This CDR3 has 15 residues. CDR3 DNA sequence: TGTGCCACCAGCAGAGATTGGACGGGGGGAAACACCATATATTTT. The encoded protein is CATSRDWTGGNTIYF.

A few counts support this clone. The chain uses TRBV30 and TRBJ1-3; no clear D. Germline V lookup: CDR1 GTSNPN, CDR2 SVGIG (reference sequence). The CDR3 has 14 residues. Trimming pared 1 base from V and 4 bases from J, leaving 11 bases between. The CDR3 DNA reads as TGTGCCTGGAGTGCCGAGGAAAAGGGAAACACCATATATTTT. It specifies CAWSAEEKGNTIYF.

This clone was recorded once. The chain employs TRBV5-1 and TRBJ1-3, with D unresolved. The better agreement between TRBJ2-2 and the DNA end casts doubt on the J call. CDR1 and CDR2 (germline): SGHRS, YFSETQ. This CDR3 comprises 15 residues. The CDR3 spells CASSLESGETGELFF. CDR3 bases: TGCGCCAGCAGCTTGGAGTCCGGAGAAACCGGGGAGCTGTTTTTT.

The chain recombines TRBV9 with TRBJ2-7; TRBD2 agrees at 11 bases. Per the germline V gene, CDR1 is SGDLS and CDR2 is YYNGEE. The trim removed 4 bases at V and 2 bases at J, leaving 5 bases unmatched. The CDR3 runs to 15 residues. Here the CDR3 DNA reads TGTGCCAGCAGCACGGGACTAGCGGCACCCTACGAGCAGTACTTC. Residues: CASSTGLAAPYEQYF.

This clone was counted a single time. This chain links TRBV19 with TRBJ1-2; 8 positions match TRBD1. CDR3 length: 16 amino acids. Trimming at V came to 3 bases and at J to 4 bases, leaving 10 bases not matched to a gene. Germline CDR1 is LNHDA and CDR2 is SQIVND (reference sequence). CDR3 residues: CASSILRTGMGYGYTF. The CDR3 nucleotides are TGTGCCAGTAGTATTCTACGGACAGGGATGGGCTATGGCTACACCTTC.

The chain recombines TRBV9 with TRBJ2-2; 7 nucleotides agree with TRBD2. V shed 4 bases, J shed 4 bases, and the junction held 7 bases outside the gene matches. The CDR3 totals 15 residues. Germline assignment: CDR1 SGDLS and CDR2 YYNGEE. DNA for the CDR3: TGTGCCAGCAGCCCGGCGGGGGACCTCACCGGGGAGCTGTTTTTT. Translated, it gives CASSPAGDLTGELFF.

The sample holds a few counts of this clone. The rearrangement uses TRBV28 and TRBJ2-7; 7 bases line up with TRBD2. This CDR3 has 14 amino acids. With V trimmed by 7 bases and J by 5 bases, 11 bases remained unmatched. Germline V CDR1 and CDR2: MDHEN, SYDVKM. The CDR3 DNA reads TGTGCCAGCAACAAGTTGGTCCGGGGGGACGAGCAGTACTTC. Translated: CASNKLVRGDEQYF.

This chain links TRBV9 with TRBJ1-4; 8 nucleotides agree with TRBD1. CDR1 is SGDLS, CDR2 YYNGEE, per germline. The trim removed 4 bases at V and 6 bases at J, leaving 2 bases unmatched. The CDR3 covers 13 residues. The CDR3 is CASSKTGDEKLFF. CDR3 sequence (DNA): TGTGCCAGCAGCAAGACAGGGGATGAAAAACTGTTTTTT.

The chain joins TRBV7-9 to TRBJ2-1, with 9 bases that match TRBD2. Germline V gives CDR1 SEHNR, CDR2 FQNEAQ (reference sequence). The junction had 8 bases not matched to a gene; V was cut back by 5 bases and J by 6 bases. The CDR3 length is 15 residues. CDR3 bases: TGTGCCAGCAGCCAGGGACTAGCTCCCAGCAATGAGCAGTTCTTC. The encoded protein is CASSQGLAPSNEQFF.

This clone was seen a few times. At one boundary the junction diverges from the germline segment, which might be a read error. This chain joins TRBV4-1 and TRBJ2-5; TRBD1 agrees at 7 bases. Germline-derived CDR1 and CDR2 are MGHRA and YSYEKL. The CDR3 covers 15 residues. The DNA for the CDR3 is TGTGCCAGCAGCCAAGTGAGGGGGCGGCAAGAGACCCAGTACTTC. This sequence encodes CASSQVRGRQETQYF.